This record looks at one TCR beta chain sequence and its context. Its cognate antigen is unknown. A read error may be the cause here, since a much bigger clone is one base away. The sample comes from a study of CD8+CD57+ T cells in acquired aplastic anemia. Study conclusions and caveats: Researchers report that around 29 CD8+ CDR3 sequences appeared in both patients and controls.

Patients sequenced had flow cytometry evidence of CD8+CD57+ cell expansion. Genomic DNA, serving as template, underwent TCR beta VDJ and CDR3 profiling. TCRdb passed the reads through MiXCR, listing each CDR3 protein once. The sample lists 200,000 to 250,000 distinct CDR3 sequences, approximately 45% occurring once. Germline lookup yields CDR1 LGHNA and CDR2 YNFKEQ. The CDR3 has 15 amino acids. The sequenced sample consisted of sorted CD4+, CD8+, or CD8+CD57+ T cells (not recorded which) from PBMCs. The gene calls are TRBV4-2 and TRBJ1-5, with D perhaps TRBD1 (5 bases). This receptor was obtained from a human donor with aplastic anemia. The CDR3 coding sequence is TGTGCCAGCAGCCAGGGACTTGAGGGCAATCGGCCCCAGCATTTT. Encoded protein: CASSQGLEGNRPQHF.